What follows describes a single T cell receptor beta chain. This record belongs to a study of blood T cell repertoires in COVID-19. Study at large: Whether acute or convalescent, the COVID-19 samples came from the United States, Italy and Spain.

Original analysis: The assay estimated nucleated cells by amplifying reference gene primers. Measured with immunoSEQ multiplex PCR; TCRdb has only the in-frame clones, and not every one. V and J calls and clone size are given by that table; D and trimming were obtained from the DNA. In the table there are some 150,000 clones, approximately 85% of which are singletons. There are 18 residues in the CDR3. In germline, CDR1 is SNHLY, CDR2 FYNNEI. V lost 3 bases, J lost 14 bases, and 21 bases stayed unmatched. The sample was peripheral blood. The sequence was collected from a human donor with acute or convalescent COVID-19. The donor label of this sample is uncertain. V and J are TRBV2 and TRBJ2-3; the match to TRBD2 covers 12 bases. The CDR3: CASSEPIETSGRPELWYF. In nucleotides, the CDR3 is TGTGCCAGCAGTGAGCCAATAGAAACTAGCGGGAGGCCGGAACTGTGGTATTTT.